This TCR beta chain was sequenced in a study of shared clonotypes between healthy human individuals. CDR1 is SGDLS and CDR2 is YYNGEE in the germline V gene. Trimming removed 4 bases from V and 1 base from J, with 19 bases in between. CDR3 length: 17 amino acids. Naive CD8 cells lacked CD45RO and underwent positive selection for CCR7, leaving out terminally differentiated effector memory CD45RA+ cells. Findings and caveats of the study: Rarefaction indicated that sorted-subset sequencing remained incomplete although depth was large.

Using immunoSEQ multiplex PCR, the repertoire was profiled, and TCRdb retains in-frame clones only, with some absent. The data show about 2.1 million clones, just under 95% seen once. Turning to this clone: Antigen specificity is unknown.

Sequencing used naive CD8+ T cells from PBMCs. The source of this sequence is a man between 18 and 29 years old in good health. Some clones in this sample may be carry-over from other donors' samples. The chain employs TRBV9 and TRBJ2-3; D is unresolved. The CDR3 DNA reads TGTGCCAGCAGCATCCTCCCCTGGATGATGGGCACAGATACGCAGTATTTT. Residues: CASSILPWMMGTDTQYF.